The 17 T cell receptor beta chains listed next were all sequenced from one sample in a study of OX40 agonist ivuxolimab in advanced cancers. The library relied on the immunoSEQ multiplex PCR assay. This is the immuneACCESS table as TCRdb keeps it, with only in-frame sequences that have V and J called. A part of the clones is gone; compared with another copy, unresolved V genes explain less than half, and the rest is unexplained. The sample has about 83,000 clones on record, 84% of them singletons. Roughly 1.7% of the sample comes from the top ten. The sample in question was CD4+ or CD8+ T cells sorted from blood, obtained in a trial of the OX40 agonist ivuxolimab. Receptor source: an adult with an advanced solid tumor such as melanoma, head and neck, liver or kidney cancer.

The V and J genes are TRBV11-2 and TRBJ1-3, with D unclear. The V and J ends lost 3 bases and 0 bases respectively, with 6 bases between them. The CDR3 has 14 residues. Germline CDR1 and CDR2: SGHAT and FQNNGV. DNA of the CDR3: TGTGCCAGCAGCTTTAGGAGCTCTGGAAACACCATATATTTT. The encoded protein is CASSFRSSGNTIYF.

The rearrangement joins TRBV2 to TRBJ2-5, with D unresolved. CDR3 length: 14 residues. Germline V gene sequence: CDR1 SNHLY, CDR2 FYNNEI. V was cut by 2 bases and J by 3 bases, with 10 bases left in between. CDR3 DNA sequence: TGTGCCAGCAGTGAATTAAGCTGGGAAGAGACCCAGTACTTC. Its translation is CASSELSWEETQYF.

This chain uses TRBV11-2 with TRBJ2-5; 11 nucleotides line up with TRBD2. This CDR3 has 16 residues. J lost 1 base, V lost 5 bases, and 6 bases had no gene match. CDR1 and CDR2 (germline): SGHAT, FQNNGV. CDR3 region: CASSIKGLAAQETQYF. DNA of the CDR3: TGTGCCAGCAGCATAAAGGGACTAGCGGCCCAAGAGACCCAGTACTTC. Complete variable domain (other parts from reference TRBV11-2 and TRBJ2-5): EAGVAQSPRYKIIEKRQSVAFWCNPISGHATLYWYQQILGQGPKLLIQFQNNGVVDDSQLPKDRFSAERLKGVDSTLKIQPAKLEDSAVYLCASSIKGLAAQETQYFGPGTRLLVL.

V gene TRBV18 combines with J gene TRBJ2-5, with 8 bases fitting TRBD1. The CDR3 contains 13 residues. Per the germline V gene, CDR1 is KGHSH and CDR2 is LQKENI. The junction had 1 base not matched to a gene; V was cut back by 4 bases and J by 3 bases. CDR3 bases: TGTGCCAGCTCACTGGGACAGGAAGAGACCCAGTACTTC. As protein: CASSLGQEETQYF.

The chain uses TRBV18 and TRBJ1-3, with 7 positions matching TRBD1. The V and J ends lost 5 bases and 5 bases, in that order; junction bases with no gene match: 6. CDR3 length: 14 amino acids. CDR1 KGHSH and CDR2 LQKENI come from the germline V gene. The CDR3 nucleotides read TGTGCCAGCTCAACCGGGACAGAGAGAAACACCATATATTTT. Its translation: CASSTGTERNTIYF.

The chain employs TRBV7-2 and TRBJ2-3; 9 bases agree with TRBD2. CDR3 length equals 14 residues. J gave up 4 bases and V 4 bases, and 3 bases lay outside the gene matches. Germline V gene lookup returns CDR1 SGHTA and CDR2 FQGNSA. CDR3 residues: CASSSGLAPDTQYF. CDR3 coding DNA: TGTGCCAGCAGCTCGGGACTAGCCCCAGATACGCAGTATTTT.

This clone was detected a few times. V is TRBV28 and J is TRBJ1-5, with TRBD1 identical over 8 bases. The CDR3 is made up of 16 amino acids. V shed 6 bases, J shed 4 bases, and the junction held 11 bases outside the gene matches. Looked up from germline, CDR1 is MDHEN and CDR2 is SYDVKM. The CDR3 protein is CASSPQSWTGNQPQHF. The CDR3 coding sequence is TGTGCCAGCAGCCCACAATCCTGGACAGGGAATCAGCCCCAGCATTTT. Full variable domain (missing parts from reference TRBV28 and TRBJ1-5): DVKVTQSSRYLVKRTGEKVFLECVQDMDHENMFWYRQDPGLGLRLIYFSYDVKMKEKGDIPEGYSVSREKKERFSLILESASTNQTSMYLCASSPQSWTGNQPQHFGDGTRLSIL.

V usage is TRBV5-1 and J usage is TRBJ1-5; perhaps TRBD1 as D (5 bases). The V end was cut by 0 bases, the J end by 5 bases, with 12 bases between. The germline CDR1 and CDR2 sequences are SGHRS and YFSETQ. The CDR3 runs to 15 residues. This CDR3 reads CASSLAFGADQPQHF. The CDR3 DNA follows: TGCGCCAGCAGCTTGGCCTTTGGGGCGGATCAGCCCCAGCATTTT.

The V gene is TRBV19, the J gene TRBJ1-5; TRBD1 matches 9 bases. The CDR3 runs to 18 residues. With 1 base clipped from V and 2 bases from J, the junction kept 9 bases outside the gene matches. Germline V gene data show CDR1 as LNHDA and CDR2 as SQIVND (reference sequence). The DNA for the CDR3 is TGTGCCAGTAGTATAGTTCTCCACGGGACAGGGCGCAATCAGCCCCAGCATTTT. This gives the protein CASSIVLHGTGRNQPQHF.

Only one count was recorded for this clone. The CDR3 spells CASSFKTETDTQYF. The CDR3 DNA reads TGTGCCAGCAGCTTCAAAACAGAAACAGATACGCAGTATTTT. The chain has TRBV7-2 and TRBJ2-3; D gene ambiguous. V lost 3 bases, J lost 3 bases, and 10 bases lay in between. Looked up from germline, CDR1 is SGHTA and CDR2 is FQGNSA. This CDR3 is 14 amino acids long. The full variable domain, in which reference TRBV7-2 and TRBJ2-3 provide the parts outside the CDR3, is GAGVSQSPSNKVTEKGKDVELRCDPISGHTALYWYRQSLGQGLEFLIYFQGNSAPDKSGLPSDRFSAERTGGSVSTLTIQRTQQEDSAVYLCASSFKTETDTQYFGPGTRLTVL.

This clone was found a few times. The chain uses TRBV5-1 and TRBJ1-2; D remains unclear. This CDR3 is 15 amino acids long. The V gene's germline CDR1 is SGHRS and CDR2 YFSETQ. V was shortened by 4 bases and J by 3 bases, with 16 bases between the two germline ends. Here the CDR3 reads CASSQHGEEDYGYTF. CDR3 in DNA: TGCGCCAGCAGCCAACACGGGGAGGAGGACTATGGCTACACCTTC.

V and J are TRBV7-9 and TRBJ2-1; 7 positions agree with TRBD1. CDR3 size: 15 residues. Germline V gene sequence: CDR1 SEHNR, CDR2 FQNEAQ (reference sequence). Trimming removed 2 bases from V and 4 bases from J; junction bases left unmatched: 5. The CDR3 DNA reads TGTGCCAGCAGCTTACTCTTGGGACAGTACAATGAGCAGTTCTTC. As protein: CASSLLLGQYNEQFF.

The chain joins TRBV5-1 to TRBJ2-7, with D possibly being TRBD1 or TRBD2 (5 bases each). CDR3 length: 13 residues. The V and J ends lost 3 bases and 1 base respectively, with 8 bases between them. The germline CDR1 and CDR2 sequences are SGHRS and YFSETQ. The CDR3 loop is CASSYGTSYEQYF. CDR3 in DNA: TGCGCCAGCAGCTACGGGACGTCCTACGAGCAGTACTTC.

V and J are TRBV5-6 and TRBJ2-7; weak D call: TRBD2 (6 bases). Germline V gene sequence: CDR1 SGHDT, CDR2 YYEEEE. The CDR3 covers 14 residues. V gave up 3 bases and J gave up 4 bases, with 14 bases separating them. CDR3 in DNA: TGTGCCAGCAGCTCTGGGCCCGGAGGGTACGAGCAGTACTTC. Its translation is CASSSGPGGYEQYF.

The V and J genes are TRBV7-3 and TRBJ2-5; tentatively, D is TRBD1 or TRBD2 (5 bases each). V lost 2 bases to trimming and J lost 5 bases, with 15 bases between them. Looked up from germline, CDR1 is SGHTA and CDR2 is FQGTGA. There are 15 residues in the CDR3. The CDR3 DNA reads TGTGCCAGCAGCTTACTGAGGGGCGGCAAGGAGACCCAGTACTTC. It translates to CASSLLRGGKETQYF.

This clone showed up just a few times. The rearrangement uses TRBV4-1 and TRBJ1-1, with 10 bases lining up with TRBD1. In germline, CDR1 is MGHRA, CDR2 YSYEKL. The CDR3 sequence is 16 residues long. J gave up 5 bases and V 5 bases, and 11 bases lay outside the gene matches. Here the CDR3 DNA reads TGCGCCAGCAGCACCACCCGGGGACAGGGGTTTACTGAAGCTTTCTTT. It codes for CASSTTRGQGFTEAFF.

The genes are TRBV7-2 and TRBJ1-6; 7 bases line up with TRBD1. Germline-derived CDR1 and CDR2 are SGHTA and FQGNSA. V shed 5 bases and J 7 bases; nucleotides not matched to a gene: 8. This CDR3 spans 15 amino acids. CDR3 bases: TGTGCCAGCAGCCCGAAGACAGGGCGCAATTCACCCCTCCACTTT. Encoded protein: CASSPKTGRNSPLHF.